What follows is one T cell receptor beta chain and its context. The target antigen is unknown. Terminally differentiated effector memory CD45RA+ cells were excluded by CCR7 positive selection of CD45RO-negative cells. These data are taken from a study of shared clonotypes between healthy human individuals. About the study: A couple of women and a few men aged 18 to 49 made up the donors. General study points: In contrast to clonotypes shared by all four donors, non-shared clonotypes had lower generation probabilities. There were few donors, and this limited the genetic and exposure-history diversity represented.

Libraries were prepared by immunoSEQ multiplex PCR; TCRdb keeps only in-frame clonotypes and omits some of them. The table includes about 700,000 clones, roughly nine tenths detected once. Specimen: naive CD8+ T cells sorted from blood. The TCR sequence derives from a man younger than 45 in good health.

CDR3 sequence (DNA): TGTGCCAGCAGTCACACCACAGATACGCAGTATTTT. Protein sequence: CASSHTTDTQYF. The chain couples TRBV27 to TRBJ2-3; unclear D gene. This CDR3 has 12 residues. The V end lost 5 bases, the J end lost 2 bases, and 5 bases lay between the germline ends. Germline V CDR1 and CDR2: MNHEY, SMNVEV (reference sequence).